This TCR beta chain was documented in a study of cytomegalovirus exposure and HLA in healthy donors. Overall study results and limits: A later analysis showed TCR association rates differing by HLA locus, peaking at DRB1 and lowest at HLA-C. Within an earlier analysis, most TCR beta V segments proved productive either about 90% or about 30% of the time.

This clone was detected only a few times. The antigen is not known. One junction end does not reproduce the germline sequence, and a read error may be involved. PCR involved 60 Vbeta and 13 Jbeta primers. Here immunoSEQ multiplex PCR was the method, and the copy in TCRdb shows in-frame clones only, minus some. This sample yields around 190,000 clones, of which about 77% are seen a single time; about 2.8% belongs to the top ten. Germline values: CDR1 MNHEY, CDR2 SVGAGI. The CDR3 is 16 residues long. Sequences were obtained from PBMCs. The receptor was isolated from a woman in her twenties or thirties in good health and CMV-seronegative. This sequence joins TRBV6-5 and TRBJ1-1; D unresolved. The CDR3 nucleotides are TGTGCCAGCAGTTACGGGCAGGTCGTCGTGAACGCTGAAGCTTTCTTT. As protein: CASSYGQVVVNAEAFF.